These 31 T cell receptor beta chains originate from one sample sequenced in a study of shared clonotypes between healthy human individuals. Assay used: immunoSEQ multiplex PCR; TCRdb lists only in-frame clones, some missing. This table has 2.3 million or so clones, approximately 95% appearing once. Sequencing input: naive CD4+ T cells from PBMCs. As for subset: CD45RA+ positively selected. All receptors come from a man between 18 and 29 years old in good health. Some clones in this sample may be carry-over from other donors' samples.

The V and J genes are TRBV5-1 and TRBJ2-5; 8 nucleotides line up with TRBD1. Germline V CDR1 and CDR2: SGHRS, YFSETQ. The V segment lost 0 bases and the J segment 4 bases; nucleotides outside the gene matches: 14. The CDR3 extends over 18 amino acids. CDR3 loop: CASSLAPPGQASGETQYF. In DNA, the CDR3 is TGCGCCAGCAGCTTGGCCCCACCGGGACAGGCCTCGGGAGAGACCCAGTACTTC.

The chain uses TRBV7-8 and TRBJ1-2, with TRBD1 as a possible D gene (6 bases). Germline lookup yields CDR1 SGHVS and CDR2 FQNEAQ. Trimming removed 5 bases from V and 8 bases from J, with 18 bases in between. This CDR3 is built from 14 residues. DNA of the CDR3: TGTGCCAGCAGCCAACAGCGGCAGGGGCTCGGCTACACCTTC. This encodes CASSQQRQGLGYTF.

CDR3 nucleotides: TGCGCCAGCAGCTCCCGGGACGAAGAGACCCAGTACTTC. Translated: CASSSRDEETQYF. The rearrangement joins TRBV5-1 to TRBJ2-5; D tentatively fits TRBD1 or TRBD2 (5 bases each). V shed 3 bases and J shed 3 bases, with 9 bases lying between them. The CDR3 spans 13 residues. CDR1 and CDR2 (germline): SGHRS, YFSETQ.

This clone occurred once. The CDR3 nucleotides are TGCAGCGTTAGACAGGTAGCCAAAAACATTCAGTACTTC. Its protein product is CSVRQVAKNIQYF. The chain joins TRBV29-1 to TRBJ2-4, with a possible D match to TRBD1 (6 bases). CDR1 SQVTM and CDR2 ANQGSEA come from the germline V gene. V dropped 5 bases and J dropped 0 bases, with 8 bases sitting between them. The CDR3 is made up of 13 amino acids.

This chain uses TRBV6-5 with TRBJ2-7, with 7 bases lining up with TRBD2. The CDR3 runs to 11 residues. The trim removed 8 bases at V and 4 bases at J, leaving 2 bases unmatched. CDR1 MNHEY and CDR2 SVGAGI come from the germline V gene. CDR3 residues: CASGGGYEQYF. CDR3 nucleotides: TGTGCCAGCGGGGGGGGATACGAGCAGTACTTC.

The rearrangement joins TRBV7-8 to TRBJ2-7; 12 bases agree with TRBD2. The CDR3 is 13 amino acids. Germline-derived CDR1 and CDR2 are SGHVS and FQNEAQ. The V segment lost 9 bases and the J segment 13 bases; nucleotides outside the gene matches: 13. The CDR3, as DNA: TGTGCCAGTTCCTTCGGGACTAGCGGGTCCCCATACTTC. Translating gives CASSFGTSGSPYF.

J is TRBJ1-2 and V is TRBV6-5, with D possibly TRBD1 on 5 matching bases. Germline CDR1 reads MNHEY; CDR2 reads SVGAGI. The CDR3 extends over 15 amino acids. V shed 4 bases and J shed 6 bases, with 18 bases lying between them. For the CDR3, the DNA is TGTGCCAGCAGTTGGGTATCCGGGACGGAAAATGGCTACACCTTC. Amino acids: CASSWVSGTENGYTF.

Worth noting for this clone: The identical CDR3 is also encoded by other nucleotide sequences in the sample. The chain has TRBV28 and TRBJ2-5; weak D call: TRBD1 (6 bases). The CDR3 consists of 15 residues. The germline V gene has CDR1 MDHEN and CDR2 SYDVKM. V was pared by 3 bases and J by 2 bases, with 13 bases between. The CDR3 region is CASSLSRGLQETQYF. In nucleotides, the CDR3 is TGTGCCAGCAGTTTGTCCAGGGGCTTACAAGAGACCCAGTACTTC.

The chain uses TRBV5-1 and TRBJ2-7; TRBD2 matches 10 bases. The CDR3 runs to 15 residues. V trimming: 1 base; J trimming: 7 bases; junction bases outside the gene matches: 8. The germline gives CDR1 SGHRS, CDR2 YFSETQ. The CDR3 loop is CASSLSLAGASEQYF. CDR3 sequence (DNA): TGCGCCAGCAGCTTGAGTCTAGCGGGAGCGTCAGAGCAGTACTTC.

DNA of the CDR3: TGTGCCAGCAGCCCCGGGACTAGCGGGCGCTACAATGAGCAGTTCTTC. It specifies CASSPGTSGRYNEQFF. This sequence joins TRBV5-8 and TRBJ2-1; 12 nucleotides line up with TRBD2. The V gene's germline CDR1 is SGHTS and CDR2 YDEGEE. V lost 4 bases, J lost 3 bases, and 5 bases stayed unmatched. CDR3 length: 16 amino acids.

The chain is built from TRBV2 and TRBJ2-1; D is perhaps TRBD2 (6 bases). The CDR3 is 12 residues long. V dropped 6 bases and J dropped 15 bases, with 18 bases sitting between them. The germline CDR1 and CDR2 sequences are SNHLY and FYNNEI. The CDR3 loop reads CASRTSGDWTFF. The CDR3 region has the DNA TGTGCCAGCAGAACCTCCGGGGACTGGACGTTCTTC.

Written as DNA, the CDR3 is TGTGCCAGCAGTGAAAGGGGGGACGGAGGCCTGTACGAGCAGTACTTC. This translates into CASSERGDGGLYEQYF. The chain joins TRBV6-1 to TRBJ2-7; tentatively, D is TRBD1 or TRBD2 (6 bases each). Trimming pared 2 bases from V and 4 bases from J, leaving 18 bases between. The CDR3 sequence is 16 residues long. CDR1 and CDR2 (germline): MNHNS, SASEGT.

In DNA form, the CDR3 reads TGTGCCAGCAGCAAAGTAGGGGACGAACGGCCCAGGAGCTCCTACAATGAGCAGTTCTTC. Translated, it gives CASSKVGDERPRSSYNEQFF. The chain carries TRBV21-1 and TRBJ2-1. TRBV21-1 is recorded as a pseudogene. This CDR3 contains 20 residues.

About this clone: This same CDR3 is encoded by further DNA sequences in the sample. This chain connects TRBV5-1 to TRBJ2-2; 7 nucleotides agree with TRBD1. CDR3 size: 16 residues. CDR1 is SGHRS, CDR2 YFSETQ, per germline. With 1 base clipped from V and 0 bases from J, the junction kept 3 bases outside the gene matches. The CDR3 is CASSLLGTANTGELFF. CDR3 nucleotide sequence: TGCGCCAGCAGCTTGTTAGGGACAGCGAACACCGGGGAGCTGTTTTTT.

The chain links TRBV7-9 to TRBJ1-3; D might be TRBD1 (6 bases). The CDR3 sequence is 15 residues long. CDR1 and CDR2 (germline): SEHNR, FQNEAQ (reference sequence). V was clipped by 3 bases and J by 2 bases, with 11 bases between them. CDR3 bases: TGTGCCAGCAGCTTCATTGGGGGGCCTGGAAACACCATATATTTT. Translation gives CASSFIGGPGNTIYF. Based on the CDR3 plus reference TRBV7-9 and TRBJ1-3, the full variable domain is DTGVSQNPRHKITKRGQNVTFRCDPISEHNRLYWYRQTLGQGPEFLTYFQNEAQLEKSRLLSDRFSAERPKGSFSTLEIQRTEQGDSAMYLCASSFIGGPGNTIYFGEGSWLTVV.

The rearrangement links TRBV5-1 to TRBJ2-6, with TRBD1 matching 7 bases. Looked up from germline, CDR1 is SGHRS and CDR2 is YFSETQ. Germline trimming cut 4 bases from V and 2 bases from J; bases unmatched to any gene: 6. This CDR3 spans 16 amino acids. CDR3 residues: CASSRDSAPGANVLTF. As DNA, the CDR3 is TGCGCCAGCAGCCGGGACAGCGCTCCTGGGGCCAACGTCCTGACTTTC.

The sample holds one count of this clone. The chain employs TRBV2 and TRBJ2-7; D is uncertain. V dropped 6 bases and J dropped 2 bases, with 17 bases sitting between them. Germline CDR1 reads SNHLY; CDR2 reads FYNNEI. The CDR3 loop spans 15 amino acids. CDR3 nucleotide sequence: TGTGCCAGCAGCGCAGGCCGGACCGTCACCTACGAGCAGTACTTC. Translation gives CASSAGRTVTYEQYF.

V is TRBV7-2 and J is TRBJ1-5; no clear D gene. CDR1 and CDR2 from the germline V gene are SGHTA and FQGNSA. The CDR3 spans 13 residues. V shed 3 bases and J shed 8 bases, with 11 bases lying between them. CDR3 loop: CASSLGREKPQHF. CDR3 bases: TGTGCCAGCAGCTTGGGGAGGGAGAAGCCCCAGCATTTT.

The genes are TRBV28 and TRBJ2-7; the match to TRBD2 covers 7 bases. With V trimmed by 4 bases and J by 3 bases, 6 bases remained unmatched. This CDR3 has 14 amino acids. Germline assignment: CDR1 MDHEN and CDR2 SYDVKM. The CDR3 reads CASSSAGEGYEQYF. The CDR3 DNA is TGTGCCAGCAGTTCGGCGGGAGAGGGCTACGAGCAGTACTTC.

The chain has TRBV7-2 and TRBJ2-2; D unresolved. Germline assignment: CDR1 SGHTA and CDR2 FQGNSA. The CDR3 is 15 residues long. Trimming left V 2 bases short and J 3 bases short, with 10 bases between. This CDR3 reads CASSLQATYTGELFF. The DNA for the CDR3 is TGTGCCAGCAGCTTACAAGCTACGTACACCGGGGAGCTGTTTTTT.

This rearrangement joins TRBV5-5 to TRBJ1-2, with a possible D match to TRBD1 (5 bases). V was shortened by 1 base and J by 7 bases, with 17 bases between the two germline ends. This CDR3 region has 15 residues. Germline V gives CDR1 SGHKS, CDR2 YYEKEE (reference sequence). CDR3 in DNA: TGTGCCAGCAGCTTGATAGACAGCGCATTGAGTGGCTACACCTTC. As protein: CASSLIDSALSGYTF.

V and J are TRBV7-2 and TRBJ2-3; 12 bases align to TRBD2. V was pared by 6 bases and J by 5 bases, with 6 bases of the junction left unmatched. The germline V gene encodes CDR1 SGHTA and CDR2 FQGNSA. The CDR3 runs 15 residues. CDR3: CASSHPGLAGDTQYF. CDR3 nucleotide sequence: TGTGCCAGCAGTCACCCGGGACTAGCGGGAGATACGCAGTATTTT.

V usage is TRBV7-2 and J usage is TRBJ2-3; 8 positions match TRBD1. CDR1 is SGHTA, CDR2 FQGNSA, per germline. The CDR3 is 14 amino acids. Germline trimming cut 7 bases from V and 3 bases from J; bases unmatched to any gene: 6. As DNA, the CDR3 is TGTGCCAGCACCAGGGGGCTGAGTACAGATACGCAGTATTTT. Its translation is CASTRGLSTDTQYF.

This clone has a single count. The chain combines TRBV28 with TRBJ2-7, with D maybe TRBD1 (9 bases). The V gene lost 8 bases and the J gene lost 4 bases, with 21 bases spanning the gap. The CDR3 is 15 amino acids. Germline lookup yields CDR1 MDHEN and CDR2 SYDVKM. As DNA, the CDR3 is TGTGCCAGCTTTACCGCGGGGGGACAGGGTTACGAGCAGTACTTC. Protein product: CASFTAGGQGYEQYF.

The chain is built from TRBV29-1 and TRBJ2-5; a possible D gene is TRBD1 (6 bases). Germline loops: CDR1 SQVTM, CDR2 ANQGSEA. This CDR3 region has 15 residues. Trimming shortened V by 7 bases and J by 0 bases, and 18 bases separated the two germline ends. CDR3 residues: CSAGLDSPYQETQYF. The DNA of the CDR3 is TGCAGCGCTGGGCTGGACAGCCCGTACCAAGAGACCCAGTACTTC. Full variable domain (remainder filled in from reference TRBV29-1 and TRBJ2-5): SAVISQKPSRDICQRGTSLTIQCQVDSQVTMMFWYRQQPGQSLTLIATANQGSEATYESGFVIDKFPISRPNLTFSTLTVSNMSPEDSSIYLCSAGLDSPYQETQYFGPGTRLLVL.

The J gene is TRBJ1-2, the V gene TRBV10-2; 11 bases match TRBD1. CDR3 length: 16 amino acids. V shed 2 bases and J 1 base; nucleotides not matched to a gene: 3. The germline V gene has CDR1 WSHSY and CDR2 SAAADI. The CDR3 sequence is CASSEGTGGLNYGYTF. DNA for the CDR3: TGCGCCAGCAGTGAGGGGACAGGGGGTCTTAACTATGGCTACACCTTC.

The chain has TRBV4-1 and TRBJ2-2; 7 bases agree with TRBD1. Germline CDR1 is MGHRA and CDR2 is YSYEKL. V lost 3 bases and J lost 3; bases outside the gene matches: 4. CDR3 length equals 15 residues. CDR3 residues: CASSQTGLYTGELFF. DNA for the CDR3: TGCGCCAGCAGCCAGACAGGGTTGTACACCGGGGAGCTGTTTTTT.

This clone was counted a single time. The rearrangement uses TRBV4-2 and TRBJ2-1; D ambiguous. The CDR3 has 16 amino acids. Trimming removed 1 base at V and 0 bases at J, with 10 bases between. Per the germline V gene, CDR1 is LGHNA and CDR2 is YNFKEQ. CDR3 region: CASSQVQRSSYNEQFF. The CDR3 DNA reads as TGTGCCAGCAGCCAAGTTCAACGGAGCTCCTACAATGAGCAGTTCTTC.

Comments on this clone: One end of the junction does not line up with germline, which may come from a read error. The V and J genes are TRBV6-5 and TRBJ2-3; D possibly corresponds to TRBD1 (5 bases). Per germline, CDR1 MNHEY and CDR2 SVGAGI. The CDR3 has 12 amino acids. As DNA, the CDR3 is TGTGCCAGCAGTTACCGGCAGGGTCTCTTGCATTTT. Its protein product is CASSYRQGLLHF.

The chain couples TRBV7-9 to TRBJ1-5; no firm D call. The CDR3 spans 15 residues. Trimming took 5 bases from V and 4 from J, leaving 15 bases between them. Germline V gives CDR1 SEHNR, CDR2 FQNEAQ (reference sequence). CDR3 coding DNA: TGTGCCAGCAGCGAAGCAGGTAGCAGAAATCAGCCCCAGCATTTT. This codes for CASSEAGSRNQPQHF.

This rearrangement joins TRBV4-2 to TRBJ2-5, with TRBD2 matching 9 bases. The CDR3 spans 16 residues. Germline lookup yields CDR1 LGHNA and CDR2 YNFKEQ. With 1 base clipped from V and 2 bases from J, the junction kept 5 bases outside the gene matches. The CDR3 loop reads CASSQGVAGAQETQYF. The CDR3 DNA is TGTGCCAGCAGCCAAGGGGTAGCGGGAGCGCAAGAGACCCAGTACTTC.